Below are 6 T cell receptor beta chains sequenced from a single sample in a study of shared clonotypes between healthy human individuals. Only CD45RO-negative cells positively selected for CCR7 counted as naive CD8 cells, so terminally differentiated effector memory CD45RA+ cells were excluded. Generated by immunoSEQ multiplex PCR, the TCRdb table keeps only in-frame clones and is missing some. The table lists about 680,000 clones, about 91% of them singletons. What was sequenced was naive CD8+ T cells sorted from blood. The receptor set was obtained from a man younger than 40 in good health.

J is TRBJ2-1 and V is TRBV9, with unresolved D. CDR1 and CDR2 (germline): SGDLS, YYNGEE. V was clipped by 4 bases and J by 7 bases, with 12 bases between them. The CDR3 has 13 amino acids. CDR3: CASSPLDVNEQFF. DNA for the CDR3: TGTGCCAGCAGCCCTCTAGACGTTAATGAGCAGTTCTTC.

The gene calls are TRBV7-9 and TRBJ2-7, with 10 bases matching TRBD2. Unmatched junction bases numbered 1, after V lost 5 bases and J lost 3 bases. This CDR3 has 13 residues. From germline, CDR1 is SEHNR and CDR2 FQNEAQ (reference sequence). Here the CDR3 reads CASSPSGSYEQYF. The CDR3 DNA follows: TGTGCCAGCAGCCCTAGCGGGAGCTACGAGCAGTACTTC. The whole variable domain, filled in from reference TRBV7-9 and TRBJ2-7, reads DTGVSQNPRHKITKRGQNVTFRCDPISEHNRLYWYRQTLGQGPEFLTYFQNEAQLEKSRLLSDRFSAERPKGSFSTLEIQRTEQGDSAMYLCASSPSGSYEQYFGPGTRLTVT.

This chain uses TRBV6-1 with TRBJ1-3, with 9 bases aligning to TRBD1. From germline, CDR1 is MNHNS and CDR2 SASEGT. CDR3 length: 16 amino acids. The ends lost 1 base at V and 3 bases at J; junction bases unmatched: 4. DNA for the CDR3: TGTGCCAGCAGTGAAGTCCCGACAGGGGGTGGAAACACCATATATTTT. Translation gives CASSEVPTGGGNTIYF.

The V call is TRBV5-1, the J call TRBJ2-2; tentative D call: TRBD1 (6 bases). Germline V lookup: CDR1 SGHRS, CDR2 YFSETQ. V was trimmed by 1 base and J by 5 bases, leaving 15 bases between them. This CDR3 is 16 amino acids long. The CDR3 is CASSLLAGDRTGELFF. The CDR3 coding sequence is TGCGCCAGCAGCTTGTTGGCAGGGGACCGAACCGGGGAGCTGTTTTTT.

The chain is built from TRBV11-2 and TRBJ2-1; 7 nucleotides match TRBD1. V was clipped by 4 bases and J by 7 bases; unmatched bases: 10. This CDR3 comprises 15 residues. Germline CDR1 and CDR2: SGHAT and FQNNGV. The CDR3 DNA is TGTGCCAGCAGCTCCGCAAAACAGGGGAATAATGAGCAGTTCTTC. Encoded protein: CASSSAKQGNNEQFF.

CDR3 loop: CALTSGLEQFF. CDR3 sequence (DNA): TGTGCCCTGACTAGCGGTCTTGAGCAGTTCTTC. The rearrangement joins TRBV7-9 to TRBJ2-1; TRBD2 matches at 9 bases. The germline V gene encodes CDR1 SEHNR and CDR2 FQNEAQ (reference sequence). The length of the CDR3 is 11 residues. V lost 11 bases and J lost 9; bases outside the gene matches: 5. Filled out from reference TRBV7-9 and TRBJ2-1, the complete variable domain reads DTGVSQNPRHKITKRGQNVTFRCDPISEHNRLYWYRQTLGQGPEFLTYFQNEAQLEKSRLLSDRFSAERPKGSFSTLEIQRTEQGDSAMYLCALTSGLEQFFGPGTRLTVL.